Below are 20 T cell receptor beta chains sequenced from a single sample in a study of blood T cell repertoires in COVID-19. Method: immunoSEQ multiplex PCR; TCRdb's copy keeps in-frame clones and lacks some. This sample carries around 290,000 clones, 80% to 95% of them seen once, and the ten largest clones take around 2%. The sample comprised peripheral blood. The receptors stem from a woman younger than 45 with COVID-19, enrolled during active disease.

DNA of the CDR3: TGTGCCAGCAGTGAAATCGGTAGCGGGAGGGGTCGTGGGCAGTACTTC. Translated, it gives CASSEIGSGRGRGQYF. The chain couples TRBV6-1 to TRBJ2-7; 11 bases match TRBD2. The ends lost 2 bases at V and 9 bases at J; junction bases unmatched: 12. Germline CDR1 and CDR2: MNHNS and SASEGT. There are 16 residues in the CDR3.

The rearrangement joins TRBV2 to TRBJ1-5; D is uncertain. From germline, CDR1 is SNHLY and CDR2 FYNNEI. This CDR3 region has 18 residues. V dropped 3 bases and J dropped 0 bases, with 18 bases sitting between them. The CDR3 is CASSEDSRHPYSNQPQHF. The CDR3, as DNA: TGTGCCAGCAGTGAGGATAGCCGCCACCCTTATAGCAATCAGCCCCAGCATTTT.

The CDR3 loop reads CASSVAAGGSYEQYF. CDR3 bases: TGTGCCAGCAGCGTAGCGGCGGGAGGCTCCTACGAGCAGTACTTC. This chain links TRBV9 with TRBJ2-7; TRBD2 matches 8 bases. Germline CDR1 reads SGDLS; CDR2 reads YYNGEE. The CDR3 runs 15 residues. V gave up 0 bases and J gave up 0 bases; unmatched junction bases: 2.

As DNA, the CDR3 is TGCGCCAGCAGCTCTTATGGTACGGCAGGGATCGAAGTAAGGACTGAAGCTTTCTTT. Protein product: CASSSYGTAGIEVRTEAFF. The V gene is TRBV5-1, the J gene TRBJ1-1; maybe TRBD1 (5 bases). The CDR3 totals 19 residues. V was shortened by 3 bases and J by 5 bases, with 29 bases between the two germline ends. Looked up from germline, CDR1 is SGHRS and CDR2 is YFSETQ. The entire variable domain, with the rest obtained from reference TRBV5-1 and TRBJ1-1, is as follows: KAGVTQTPRYLIKTRGQQVTLSCSPISGHRSVSWYQQTPGQGLQFLFEYFSETQRNKGNFPGRFSGRQFSNSRSEMNVSTLELGDSALYLCASSSYGTAGIEVRTEAFFGQGTRLTVV.

The chain has TRBV14 and TRBJ1-2; no clear D gene. The CDR3 totals 11 residues. V lost 3 bases, J lost 7 bases, and 6 bases lay in between. CDR1 and CDR2 (germline): SGHDN, FVKESK. The DNA of the CDR3 is TGTGCCAGCAGCCACGGGTTTGGCTACACCTTC. As protein: CASSHGFGYTF.

The chain carries TRBV7-2 and TRBJ1-2; no reliable D call. This CDR3 has 13 amino acids. The germline gives CDR1 SGHTA, CDR2 FQGNSA. V was cut by 1 base and J by 1 base, with 4 bases left in between. The CDR3 DNA reads as TGTGCCAGCAGCTTAGACTATAACTATGGCTACACCTTC. Protein sequence: CASSLDYNYGYTF. The complete variable domain, with remaining parts taken from reference TRBV7-2 and TRBJ1-2, reads GAGVSQSPSNKVTEKGKDVELRCDPISGHTALYWYRQSLGQGLEFLIYFQGNSAPDKSGLPSDRFSAERTGGSVSTLTIQRTQQEDSAVYLCASSLDYNYGYTFGSGTRLTVV.

J is TRBJ2-7 and V is TRBV6-5; D possibly corresponds to TRBD2 (6 bases). Germline CDR1 is MNHEY and CDR2 is SVGAGI. The ends were cut back, 5 bases at V and 3 bases at J, with 11 bases in the middle. This CDR3 is built from 13 residues. CDR3 amino acids: CASSRAGNYEQYF. The DNA of the CDR3 is TGTGCCAGCAGTCGGGCGGGGAACTACGAGCAGTACTTC.

The chain couples TRBV9 to TRBJ2-2; 10 positions agree with TRBD2. Germline CDR1 is SGDLS and CDR2 is YYNGEE. The trim removed 4 bases at V and 8 bases at J, leaving 11 bases unmatched. The length of the CDR3 is 16 residues. CDR3 DNA sequence: TGTGCCAGCAGCAGCTCTAGCGGGAGAATCGTGGGGGAGCTGTTTTTT. It yields the protein CASSSSSGRIVGELFF.

The V gene is TRBV18, the J gene TRBJ2-1, with 8 bases aligning to TRBD2. This CDR3 spans 16 amino acids. Trimming at V came to 4 bases and at J to 6 bases, leaving 11 bases not matched to a gene. Germline V lookup: CDR1 KGHSH, CDR2 LQKENI. The CDR3 protein is CASSHSPGLGSNEQFF. The CDR3 DNA follows: TGTGCCAGCTCACATTCACCGGGACTAGGGAGCAATGAGCAGTTCTTC.

The gene calls are TRBV12-5 and TRBJ2-1; weak D call: TRBD2 (7 bases). This CDR3 is built from 19 residues. CDR1 and CDR2 from the germline V gene are LGHNT and FRNRAP. Trimming left V 0 bases short and J 1 base short, with 19 bases between. The CDR3 region has the DNA TGTGCTAGTGGTTTGGTACGATCTTGGGGGGGCTATTCCTACAATGAGCAGTTCTTC. Its translation is CASGLVRSWGGYSYNEQFF. Complete variable domain (other parts from reference TRBV12-5 and TRBJ2-1): DARVTQTPRHKVTEMGQEVTMRCQPILGHNTVFWYRQTMMQGLELLAYFRNRAPLDDSGMPKDRFSAEMPDATLATLKIQPSEPRDSAVYFCASGLVRSWGGYSYNEQFFGPGTRLTVL.

The chain combines TRBV30 with TRBJ1-5; 7 nucleotides align to TRBD1. Germline values: CDR1 GTSNPN, CDR2 SVGIG (reference sequence). The V gene end was trimmed by 3 bases and the J gene end by 1 base; junction bases not matched to a gene: 3. The CDR3 spans 14 residues. CDR3 sequence reads: CAWRQGKSNQPQHF. Here the CDR3 DNA reads TGTGCCTGGAGACAGGGGAAAAGCAATCAGCCCCAGCATTTT.

This clone was recorded a few times. The chain couples TRBV5-1 to TRBJ1-2; the D gene is possibly TRBD1 (6 bases). The CDR3 loop spans 14 amino acids. V lost 4 bases and J lost 4, with 14 bases in between. Per the germline V gene, CDR1 is SGHRS and CDR2 is YFSETQ. In DNA form, the CDR3 reads TGCGCCAGCAGCCCCGAACAGGGACCCTATGGCTACACCTTC. Translated: CASSPEQGPYGYTF.

The chain joins TRBV13 to TRBJ2-2, with 8 bases that match TRBD2. The CDR3 sequence is 15 residues long. J gave up 3 bases and V 5 bases, and 5 bases lay outside the gene matches. CDR1 PRHDT and CDR2 FYEKMQ come from the germline V gene (reference sequence). The CDR3 here is CASSPSGGYTGELFF. CDR3 in DNA: TGTGCCAGCAGCCCTTCGGGAGGGTACACCGGGGAGCTGTTTTTT.

The chain employs TRBV5-4 and TRBJ2-1, with 13 positions matching TRBD2. The germline CDR1 and CDR2 sequences are SGHNT and YYREEE (reference sequence). The CDR3 has 17 amino acids. J lost 3 bases, V lost 5 bases, and 8 bases had no gene match. The CDR3 loop reads CASSRGLAGAVYNEQFF. As DNA, the CDR3 is TGTGCCAGCAGTCGCGGACTAGCGGGAGCGGTCTACAATGAGCAGTTCTTC. The full variable domain, completed using reference TRBV5-4 and TRBJ2-1, is ETGVTQSPTHLIKTRGQQVTLRCSSQSGHNTVSWYQQALGQGPQFIFQYYREEENGRGNFPPRFSGLQFPNYSSELNVNALELDDSALYLCASSRGLAGAVYNEQFFGPGTRLTVL.

The chain recombines TRBV19 with TRBJ1-2; D is uncertain. Germline CDR1 and CDR2: LNHDA and SQIVND (reference sequence). This CDR3 comprises 15 residues. V was trimmed by 0 bases and J by 5 bases, leaving 13 bases between them. CDR3 coding DNA: TGTGCCAGTAGTATAGATGAGTCCTCCCTTTATGGCTACACCTTC. This sequence encodes CASSIDESSLYGYTF.

The rearrangement links TRBV6-5 to TRBJ2-1; 9 nucleotides match TRBD2. V shed 6 bases and J 4 bases; nucleotides not matched to a gene: 1. CDR1 and CDR2 (germline): MNHEY, SVGAGI. The CDR3 is made up of 13 amino acids. The CDR3 protein is CASSAGGYNEQFF. The DNA of the CDR3 is TGTGCCAGCAGCGCGGGAGGGTACAATGAGCAGTTCTTC.

V and J are TRBV2 and TRBJ2-5, with 7 bases lining up with TRBD1. Trimming cost V 2 bases and J 1 base; bases outside gene matches: 4. The germline gives CDR1 SNHLY, CDR2 FYNNEI. The CDR3 is 15 amino acids. The CDR3 DNA sequence: TGTGCCAGCAGTGAATTGGCAGGGGGCCAAGAGACCCAGTACTTC. Its translation is CASSELAGGQETQYF. Filled out from reference TRBV2 and TRBJ2-5, the complete variable domain reads EPEVTQTPSHQVTQMGQEVILRCVPISNHLYFYWYRQILGQKVEFLVSFYNNEISEKSEIFDDQFSVERPDGSNFTLKIRSTKLEDSAMYFCASSELAGGQETQYFGPGTRLLVL.

V usage is TRBV6-4 and J usage is TRBJ1-2; D might be TRBD1 (5 bases). V was pared by 0 bases and J by 8 bases, with 16 bases between. Germline lookup yields CDR1 MRHNA and CDR2 SNTAGT. There are 15 residues in the CDR3. The DNA for the CDR3 is TGTGCCAGCAGTGACTCCTTAGACAGTTCCTACGGCTACACCTTC. This gives the protein CASSDSLDSSYGYTF.

Here the CDR3 DNA reads TGTGCCTGGACCCCTTCGGTCACCTACGAGCAGTACTTC. Encoded protein: CAWTPSVTYEQYF. The V and J genes are TRBV30 and TRBJ2-7; D remains ambiguous. Trimming left V 4 bases short and J 2 bases short, with 12 bases between. CDR1 GTSNPN and CDR2 SVGIG come from the germline V gene (reference sequence). The CDR3 is made up of 13 amino acids.

Regarding this clone: At one of its ends the junction is not consistent with the germline gene, which may arise from a read error. This sequence joins TRBV27 and TRBJ2-3; D is perhaps TRBD1 (6 bases). CDR1 and CDR2 from the germline V gene are MNHEY and SMNVEV (reference sequence). The CDR3 is made up of 14 amino acids. CDR3: CASSAWGRTDTQYF. The CDR3 DNA reads as TGCGCTTCCTCGGCCTGGGGGCGAACAGATACGCAGTATTTT.